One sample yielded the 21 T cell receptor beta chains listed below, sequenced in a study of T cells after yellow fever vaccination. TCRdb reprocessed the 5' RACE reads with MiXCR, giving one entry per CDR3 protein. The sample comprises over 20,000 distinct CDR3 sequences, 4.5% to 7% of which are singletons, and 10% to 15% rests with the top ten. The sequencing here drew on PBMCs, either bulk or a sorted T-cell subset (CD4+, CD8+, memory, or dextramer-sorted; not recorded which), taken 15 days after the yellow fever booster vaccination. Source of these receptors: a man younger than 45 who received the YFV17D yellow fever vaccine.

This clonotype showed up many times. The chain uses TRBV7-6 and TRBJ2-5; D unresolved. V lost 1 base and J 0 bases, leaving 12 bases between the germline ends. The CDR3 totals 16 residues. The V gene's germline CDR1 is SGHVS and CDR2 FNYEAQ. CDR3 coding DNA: TGTGCCAGCAGCTTAGGGGCAGGCCGGGACCAAGAGACCCAGTACTTC. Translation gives CASSLGAGRDQETQYF.

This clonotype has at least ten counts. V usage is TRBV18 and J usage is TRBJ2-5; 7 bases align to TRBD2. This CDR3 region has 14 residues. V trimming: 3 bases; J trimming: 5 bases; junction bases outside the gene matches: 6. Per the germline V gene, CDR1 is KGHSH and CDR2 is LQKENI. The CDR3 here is CASSPPTSRETQYF. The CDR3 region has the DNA TGTGCCAGCTCACCGCCGACTAGCCGTGAGACCCAGTACTTC.

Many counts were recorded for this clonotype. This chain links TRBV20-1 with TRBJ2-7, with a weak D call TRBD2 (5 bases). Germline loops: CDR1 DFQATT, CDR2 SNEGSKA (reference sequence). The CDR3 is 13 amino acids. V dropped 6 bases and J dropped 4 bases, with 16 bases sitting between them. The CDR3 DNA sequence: TGCAGTGCCCGGTCGAGCGGCAGGTACGAGCAGTACTTC. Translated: CSARSSGRYEQYF.

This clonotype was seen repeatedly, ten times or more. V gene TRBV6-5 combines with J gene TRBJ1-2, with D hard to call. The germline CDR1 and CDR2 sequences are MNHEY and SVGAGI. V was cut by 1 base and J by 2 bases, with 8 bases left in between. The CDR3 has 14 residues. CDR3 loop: CASSYYGQNYGYTF. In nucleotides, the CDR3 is TGTGCCAGCAGTTACTATGGGCAGAACTATGGCTACACCTTC.

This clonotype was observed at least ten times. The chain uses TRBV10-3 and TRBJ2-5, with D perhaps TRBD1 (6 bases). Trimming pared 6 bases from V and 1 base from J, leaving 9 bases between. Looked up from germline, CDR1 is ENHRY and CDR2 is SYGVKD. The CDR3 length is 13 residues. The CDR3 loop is CAIRGDTQETQYF. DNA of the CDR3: TGTGCCATCAGGGGGGACACCCAAGAGACCCAGTACTTC.

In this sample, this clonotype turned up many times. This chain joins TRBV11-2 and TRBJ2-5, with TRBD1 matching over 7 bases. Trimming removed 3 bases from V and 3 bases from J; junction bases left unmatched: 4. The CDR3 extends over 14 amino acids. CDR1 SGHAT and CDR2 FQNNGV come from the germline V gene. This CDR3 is CASSFPGQKETQYF. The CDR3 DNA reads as TGTGCCAGCAGCTTCCCGGGACAGAAAGAGACCCAGTACTTC.

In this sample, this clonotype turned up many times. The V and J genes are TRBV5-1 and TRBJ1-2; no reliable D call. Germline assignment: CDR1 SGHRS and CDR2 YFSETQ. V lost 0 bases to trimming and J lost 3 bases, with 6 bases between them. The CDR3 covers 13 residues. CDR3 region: CASSLAGDYGYTF. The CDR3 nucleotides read TGCGCCAGCAGCTTGGCTGGGGACTATGGCTACACCTTC. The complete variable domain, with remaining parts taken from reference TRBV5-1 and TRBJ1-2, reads KAGVTQTPRYLIKTRGQQVTLSCSPISGHRSVSWYQQTPGQGLQFLFEYFSETQRNKGNFPGRFSGRQFSNSRSEMNVSTLELGDSALYLCASSLAGDYGYTFGSGTRLTVV.

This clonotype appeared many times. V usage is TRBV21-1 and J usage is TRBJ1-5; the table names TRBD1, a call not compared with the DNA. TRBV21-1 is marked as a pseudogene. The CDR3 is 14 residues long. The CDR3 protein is CASSKSGFNQPQHF. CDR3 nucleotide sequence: TGTGCCAGCAGCAAATCAGGGTTCAATCAGCCCCAGCATTTT.

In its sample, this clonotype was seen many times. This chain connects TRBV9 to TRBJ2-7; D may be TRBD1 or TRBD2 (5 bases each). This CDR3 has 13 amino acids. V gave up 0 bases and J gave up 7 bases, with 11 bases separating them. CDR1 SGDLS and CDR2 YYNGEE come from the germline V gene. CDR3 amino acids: CASSVDGAGEQYF. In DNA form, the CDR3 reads TGTGCCAGCAGCGTAGACGGGGCCGGGGAGCAGTACTTC.

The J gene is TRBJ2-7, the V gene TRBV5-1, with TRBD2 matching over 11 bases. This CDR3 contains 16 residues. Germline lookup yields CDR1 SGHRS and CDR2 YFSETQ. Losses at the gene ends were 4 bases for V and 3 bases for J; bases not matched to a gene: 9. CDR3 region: CASSPDSTSGIYEQYF. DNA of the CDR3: TGCGCCAGCAGCCCGGATTCGACTAGCGGGATCTACGAGCAGTACTTC.

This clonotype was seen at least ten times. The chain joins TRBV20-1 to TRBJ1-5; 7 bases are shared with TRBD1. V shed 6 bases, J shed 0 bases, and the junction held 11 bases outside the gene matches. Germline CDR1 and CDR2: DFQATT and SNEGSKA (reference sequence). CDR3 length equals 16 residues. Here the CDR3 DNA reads TGCAGTGCCGAGGGACTGGCAGGGGGTAGCAATCAGCCCCAGCATTTT. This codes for CSAEGLAGGSNQPQHF.

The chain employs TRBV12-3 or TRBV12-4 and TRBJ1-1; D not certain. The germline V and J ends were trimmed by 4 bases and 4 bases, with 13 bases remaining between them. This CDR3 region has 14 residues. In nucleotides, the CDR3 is TGTGCCAGCAGTTCACTGGGAGTGATCACTGAAGCTTTCTTT. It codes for CASSSLGVITEAFF.

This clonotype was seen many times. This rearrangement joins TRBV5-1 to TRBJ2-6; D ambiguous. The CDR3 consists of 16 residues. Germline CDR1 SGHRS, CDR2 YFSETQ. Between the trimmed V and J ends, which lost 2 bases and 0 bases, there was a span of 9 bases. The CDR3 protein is CASSFRTGSGANVLTF. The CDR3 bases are TGCGCCAGCAGCTTTAGAACGGGCTCTGGGGCCAACGTCCTGACTTTC. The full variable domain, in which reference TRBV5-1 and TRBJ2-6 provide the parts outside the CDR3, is KAGVTQTPRYLIKTRGQQVTLSCSPISGHRSVSWYQQTPGQGLQFLFEYFSETQRNKGNFPGRFSGRQFSNSRSEMNVSTLELGDSALYLCASSFRTGSGANVLTFGAGSRLTVL.

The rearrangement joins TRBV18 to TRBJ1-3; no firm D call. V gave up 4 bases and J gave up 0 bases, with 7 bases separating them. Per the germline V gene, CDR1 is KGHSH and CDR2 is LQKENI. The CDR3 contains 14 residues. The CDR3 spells CASSRESSGNTIYF. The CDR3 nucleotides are TGTGCCAGCTCACGAGAGAGCTCTGGAAACACCATATATTTT.

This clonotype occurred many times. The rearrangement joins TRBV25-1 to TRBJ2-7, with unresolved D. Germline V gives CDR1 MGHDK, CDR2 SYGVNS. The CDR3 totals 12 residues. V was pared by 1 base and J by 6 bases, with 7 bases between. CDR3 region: CASSEWEGEQYF. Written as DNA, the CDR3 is TGTGCCAGCAGTGAATGGGAAGGCGAGCAGTACTTC.

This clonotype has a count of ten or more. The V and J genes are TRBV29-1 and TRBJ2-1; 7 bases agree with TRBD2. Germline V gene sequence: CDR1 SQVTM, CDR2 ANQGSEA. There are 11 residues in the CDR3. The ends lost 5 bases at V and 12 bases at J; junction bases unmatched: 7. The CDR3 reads CSVPGGLGQFF. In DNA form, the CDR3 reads TGCAGCGTTCCGGGTGGACTAGGGCAGTTCTTC.

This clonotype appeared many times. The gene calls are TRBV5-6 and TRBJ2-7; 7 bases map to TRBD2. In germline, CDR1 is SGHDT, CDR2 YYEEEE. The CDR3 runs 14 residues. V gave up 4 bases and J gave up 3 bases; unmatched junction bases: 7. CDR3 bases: TGTGCCAGCAGCCCGACGGGACTACGCTACGAGCAGTACTTC. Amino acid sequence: CASSPTGLRYEQYF.

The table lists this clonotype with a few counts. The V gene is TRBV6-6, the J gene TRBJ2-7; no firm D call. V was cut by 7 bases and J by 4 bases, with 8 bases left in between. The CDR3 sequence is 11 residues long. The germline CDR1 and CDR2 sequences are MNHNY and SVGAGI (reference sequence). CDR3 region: CASKREYEQYF. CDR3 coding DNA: TGTGCCAGCAAACGAGAATACGAGCAGTACTTC.

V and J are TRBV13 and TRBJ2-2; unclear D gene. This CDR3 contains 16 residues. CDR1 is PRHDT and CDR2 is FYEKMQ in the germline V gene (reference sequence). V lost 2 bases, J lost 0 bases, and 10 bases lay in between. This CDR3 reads CASSLSPSANTGELFF. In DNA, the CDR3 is TGTGCCAGCAGCTTAAGCCCGTCCGCGAACACCGGGGAGCTGTTTTTT.

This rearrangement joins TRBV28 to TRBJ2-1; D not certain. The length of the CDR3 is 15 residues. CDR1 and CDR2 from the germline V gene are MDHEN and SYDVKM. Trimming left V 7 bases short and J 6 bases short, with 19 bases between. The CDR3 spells CASTLQPTPGNEQFF. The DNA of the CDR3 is TGTGCCAGCACCCTACAGCCTACCCCTGGCAATGAGCAGTTCTTC.

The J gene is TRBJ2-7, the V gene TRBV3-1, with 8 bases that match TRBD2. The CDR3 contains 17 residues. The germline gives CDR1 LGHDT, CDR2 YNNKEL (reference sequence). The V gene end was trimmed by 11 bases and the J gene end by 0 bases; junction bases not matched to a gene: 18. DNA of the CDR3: TGTGCCTCCAGCCAAGAGAGGACGGGAGGGGGCTCCTACGAGCAGTACTTC. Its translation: CASSQERTGGGSYEQYF.